This TCR beta chain was documented in a study of identical twins. General study points: The same donors were not followed; conclusions instead depended on cross-sectional statistical analysis.

Template switching added a universal primer binding site, and final cDNA carried unique molecular identifiers. TCRdb re-called the 5' RACE reads through MiXCR, storing one row per CDR3 protein. The sample holds 690,000 or so distinct CDR3 sequences, 8.6% seen once. The CDR3 contains 13 residues. Trimming took 5 bases from V and 10 from J, leaving 17 bases between them. Germline CDR1 SEHNR, CDR2 FQNEAQ (reference sequence). Points on this clonotype: Its target is not known.

These records were also assigned to another study, of yellow fever vaccine responses in identical twins.

The specimen sequenced was PBMCs. The chain uses TRBV7-9 and TRBJ1-2; weak D call: TRBD1 (5 bases). The source is a woman aged 18-35 years in good health. The CDR3 loop is CASSLGTGHDYTF. The CDR3 DNA follows: TGTGCCAGCAGCCTTGGGACCGGCCATGACTACACCTTC. Variable domain in full (rest from reference TRBV7-9 and TRBJ1-2): DTGVSQNPRHKITKRGQNVTFRCDPISEHNRLYWYRQTLGQGPEFLTYFQNEAQLEKSRLLSDRFSAERPKGSFSTLEIQRTEQGDSAMYLCASSLGTGHDYTFGSGTRLTVV.